The 10 T cell receptor beta chains in this list originate from one sample, sequenced in a study of regulatory T cells in long-lasting Graves disease. The time point here: persistent/refractory GD, antithyroid drugs over 5 years with positive TRAb. Researchers made the TCR library from RNA that was extracted from PBMCs. Arm-PCR of CDR3 regions and iRepertoire HTBI primers were the basis on which TCR beta libraries were built. From the multiplex PCR reads, TCRdb called clonotypes with MiXCR, one entry per CDR3 protein. The table includes fewer than 450,000 distinct CDR3 sequences, 23% detected once. The sample in question was peripheral blood mononuclear cells (PBMCs), obtained when the disease was refractory, from a patient treated with antithyroid drugs. All receptors come from a female donor with Graves disease.

This chain connects TRBV6-1 to TRBJ2-7; the D is unclear. CDR3 length equals 11 residues. V gave up 6 bases and J gave up 3 bases, with 6 bases separating them. Germline CDR1 reads MNHNS; CDR2 reads SASEGT. CDR3 in amino acids: CASRDYYEQYF. The CDR3 nucleotides read TGTGCCAGCAGGGATTACTACGAGCAGTACTTC.

This clonotype was observed many times. A read error is likely, as this CDR3 ends without the conserved phenylalanine or tryptophan. No DNA is shown, since the ends of the CDR3 on it are uncertain; the CDR3 is the one TCRdb lists. The rearrangement joins TRBV24-1 to TRBJ2-2. Germline V lookup: CDR1 KGHDR, CDR2 SFDVKD. Including both end residues, the CDR3 is 9 amino acids long. The CDR3: CATSDLSSI.

This clonotype was seen a few times. The chain couples TRBV7-2 to TRBJ1-3; TRBD1 agrees at 8 bases. J lost 2 bases, V lost 1 base, and 4 bases had no gene match. The CDR3 has 16 residues. Germline lookup yields CDR1 SGHTA and CDR2 FQGNSA. The CDR3 sequence is CASSLVAGGTGNTIYF. CDR3 coding DNA: TGTGCCAGCAGCTTAGTGGCAGGGGGCACTGGAAACACCATATATTTT.

This chain joins TRBV25-1 and TRBJ2-7; 12 bases are shared with TRBD1. V dropped 2 bases and J dropped 0; count of bases not matched to a gene: 5. Germline CDR1 MGHDK, CDR2 SYGVNS. This CDR3 comprises 17 residues. The CDR3 reads CASSELGQGADSYEQYF. The CDR3 DNA follows: TGTGCCAGCAGTGAACTGGGACAGGGGGCCGACTCCTACGAGCAGTACTTC.

This clonotype was counted ten times or more. V usage is TRBV15 and J usage is TRBJ2-5, with D possibly being TRBD2 (5 bases). The V gene's germline CDR1 is LNHNV and CDR2 YYDKDF (reference sequence). The germline V and J ends were trimmed by 1 base and 4 bases, with 10 bases remaining between them. This CDR3 comprises 14 residues. CDR3 loop: CATSRGRSGETQYF. In nucleotides, the CDR3 is TGTGCCACCAGCAGAGGGAGGAGCGGAGAGACCCAGTACTTC.

Many counts were recorded for this clonotype. This chain links TRBV7-9 with TRBJ2-5, with D perhaps matching TRBD2 (5 bases). Trimming removed 5 bases at V and 2 bases at J, with 12 bases between. The CDR3 runs to 14 residues. Germline CDR1 is SEHNR and CDR2 is FQNEAQ (reference sequence). The CDR3 region has the DNA TGTGCCAGCAGCCCCAGGAGGCCACAAGAGACCCAGTACTTC. Encoded protein: CASSPRRPQETQYF.

This clonotype came up a few times. The V call is TRBV6-1, the J call TRBJ2-2, with TRBD2 matching 8 bases. The CDR3 runs to 15 residues. J gave up 5 bases and V 8 bases, and 10 bases lay outside the gene matches. Germline V lookup: CDR1 MNHNS, CDR2 SASEGT. The CDR3: CASSPGGSGTGELFF. The CDR3 DNA reads TGTGCCAGCTCTCCGGGAGGGTCAGGAACCGGGGAGCTGTTTTTT.

Remarks on this clonotype: The junction shows a germline mismatch at one end, possibly a read error. The V gene is TRBV20-1, the J gene TRBJ2-7; D may match TRBD1 or TRBD2 (7 bases each). This CDR3 spans 15 amino acids. Germline V gene data show CDR1 as DFQATT and CDR2 as SNEGSKA (reference sequence). The CDR3 DNA follows: TGCAGTGCTAGAGAGCTAGAGGGAGGGGGCTACGGGCAGTACTTC. Its translation: CSARELEGGGYGQYF.

This clonotype was detected many times. The chain carries TRBV27 and TRBJ2-7, with 7 nucleotides matching TRBD2. V dropped 6 bases and J dropped 3; count of bases not matched to a gene: 14. The length of the CDR3 is 16 residues. Germline CDR1 is MNHEY and CDR2 is SMNVEV (reference sequence). CDR3 amino acids: CASRRGGRGNLYEQYF. The CDR3 DNA is TGTGCCAGCAGGAGGGGCGGGAGAGGTAACCTCTACGAGCAGTACTTC.

The sample holds a few counts of this clonotype. The CDR3: CASSKSGVESYEQYF. As DNA, the CDR3 is TGTGCCAGCAGCAAATCAGGGGTGGAGAGCTACGAGCAGTACTTC. The J gene is TRBJ2-7, the V gene TRBV7-9; TRBD1 might be the D (6 bases). The ends were cut back, 5 bases at V and 3 bases at J, with 17 bases in the middle. Germline V CDR1 and CDR2: SEHNR, FQNEAQ (reference sequence). There are 15 residues in the CDR3.